This T cell receptor (beta chain) appears in the sequencing data of a study of beta chain features in type 1 diabetes. General observations from the study: Unsettled here was the matter of whether HLA type influences TCRB rearrangement. TCRB CDR3s were moderately but significantly shorter in Type 1 diabetes patients in all four CD4+ subsets.

Note on this clone: Its cognate antigen is unknown.

Expressed TCRB transcripts were sequenced, since all the RNA that had been isolated was reverse transcribed. Clones were sequenced by immunoSEQ multiplex PCR, and TCRdb holds only the in-frame ones, with some missing. The sample consists of 220,000 or so clones, around 68% of them appearing once. This CDR3 contains 13 residues. Unmatched junction bases numbered 3, after V lost 3 bases and J lost 2 bases. Germline CDR1 and CDR2: SQVTM and ANQGSEA. Sorting with CD45RO/CCR7/CD25/CD127/CD95/CD27 yielded naive, central memory, regulatory and stem-like memory CD4+ cells. Sorted populations were all over 95% pure.

Sample: naive CD4+ T cells from blood. The sequence derives from a man aged 30 to 39 in good health. The chain joins TRBV29-1 to TRBJ2-7; TRBD1 matches at 8 bases. The CDR3 DNA reads TGCAGCGTTGACCAACAGGGGGCCTACGAGCAGTACTTC. Translating it yields CSVDQQGAYEQYF.